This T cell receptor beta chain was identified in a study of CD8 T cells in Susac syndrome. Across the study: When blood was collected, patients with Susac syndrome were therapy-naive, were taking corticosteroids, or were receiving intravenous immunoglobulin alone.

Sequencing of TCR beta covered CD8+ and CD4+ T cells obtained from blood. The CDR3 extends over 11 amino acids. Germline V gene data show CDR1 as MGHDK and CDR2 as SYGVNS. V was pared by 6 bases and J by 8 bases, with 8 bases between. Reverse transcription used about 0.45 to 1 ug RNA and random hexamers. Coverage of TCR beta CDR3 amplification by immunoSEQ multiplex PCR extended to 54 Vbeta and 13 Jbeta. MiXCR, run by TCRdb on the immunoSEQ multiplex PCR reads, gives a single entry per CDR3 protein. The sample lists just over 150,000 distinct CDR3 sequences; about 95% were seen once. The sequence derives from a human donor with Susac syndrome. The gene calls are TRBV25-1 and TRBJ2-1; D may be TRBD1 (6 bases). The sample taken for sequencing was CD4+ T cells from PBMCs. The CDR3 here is CASRQGHEQFF. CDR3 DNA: TGTGCCAGCAGACAGGGACATGAGCAGTTCTTC. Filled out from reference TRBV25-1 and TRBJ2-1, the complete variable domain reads EADIYQTPRYLVIGTGKKITLECSQTMGHDKMYWYQQDPGMELHLIHYSYGVNSTEKGDLSSESTVSRIRTEHFPLTLESARPSHTSQYLCASRQGHEQFFGPGTRLTVL.